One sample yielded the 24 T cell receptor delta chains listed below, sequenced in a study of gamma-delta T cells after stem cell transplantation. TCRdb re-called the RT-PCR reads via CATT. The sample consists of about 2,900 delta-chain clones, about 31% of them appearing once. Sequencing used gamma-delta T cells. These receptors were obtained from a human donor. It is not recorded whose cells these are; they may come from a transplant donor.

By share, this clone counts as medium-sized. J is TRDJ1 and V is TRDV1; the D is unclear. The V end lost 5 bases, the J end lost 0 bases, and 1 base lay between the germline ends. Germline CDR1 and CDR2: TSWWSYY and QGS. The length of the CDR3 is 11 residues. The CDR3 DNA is TGTGCTCTTGGGTACACCGATAAACTCATCTTT. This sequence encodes CALGYTDKLIF.

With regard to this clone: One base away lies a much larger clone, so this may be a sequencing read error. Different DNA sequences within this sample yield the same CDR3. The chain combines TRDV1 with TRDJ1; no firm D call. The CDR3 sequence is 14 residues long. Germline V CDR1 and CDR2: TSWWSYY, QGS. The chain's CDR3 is CAIRVPKRADKLIF. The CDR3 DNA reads TGCGCTATTCGGGTTCCCAAAAGAGCCGATAAACTCATCTTT.

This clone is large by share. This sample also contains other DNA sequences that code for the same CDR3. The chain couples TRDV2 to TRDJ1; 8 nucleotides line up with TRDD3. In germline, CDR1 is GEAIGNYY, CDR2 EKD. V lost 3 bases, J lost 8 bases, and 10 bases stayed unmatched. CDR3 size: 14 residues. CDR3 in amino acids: CACDALTGGLKLIF. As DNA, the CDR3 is TGTGCCTGTGACGCTCTAACTGGGGGTCTAAAACTCATCTTT.

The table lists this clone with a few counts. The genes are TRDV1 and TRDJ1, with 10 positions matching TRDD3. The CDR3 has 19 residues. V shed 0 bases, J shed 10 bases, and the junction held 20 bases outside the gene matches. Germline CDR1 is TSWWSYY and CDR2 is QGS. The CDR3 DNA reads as TGTGCTCTTGGGGAACTAGGCCCTCTTCCTGACTGGGGGATTGAGGTACTCATCTTT. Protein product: CALGELGPLPDWGIEVLIF.

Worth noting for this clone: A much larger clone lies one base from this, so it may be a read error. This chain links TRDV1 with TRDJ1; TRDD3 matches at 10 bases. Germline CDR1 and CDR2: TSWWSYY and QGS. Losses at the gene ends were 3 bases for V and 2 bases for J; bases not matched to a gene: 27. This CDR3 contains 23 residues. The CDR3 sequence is CALGDPRRPTHRLMGDTTDKLIF. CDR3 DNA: TGTGCTCTTGGGGATCCGAGGCGCCCTACGCACAGGTTGATGGGGGATACTACCGATAAACTCATCTTT.

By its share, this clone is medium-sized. The CDR3 sequence: CACDTVLIGGYASDKLIF. DNA of the CDR3: TGTGCCTGTGACACCGTGTTGATTGGGGGATACGCGAGCGATAAACTCATCTTT. This chain connects TRDV2 to TRDJ1, with 11 bases fitting TRDD3. Trimming took 0 bases from V and 4 from J; bases not matched to a gene: 12. The CDR3 consists of 18 residues. Germline V gene sequence: CDR1 GEAIGNYY, CDR2 EKD.

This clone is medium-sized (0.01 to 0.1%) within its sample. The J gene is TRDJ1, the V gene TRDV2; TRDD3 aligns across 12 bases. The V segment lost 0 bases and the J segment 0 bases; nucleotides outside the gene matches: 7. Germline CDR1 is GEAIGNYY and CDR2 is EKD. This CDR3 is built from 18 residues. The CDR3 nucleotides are TGTGCCTGTGACACCCCCTGGGGGATACGCGAGTACACCGATAAACTCATCTTT. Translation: CACDTPWGIREYTDKLIF.

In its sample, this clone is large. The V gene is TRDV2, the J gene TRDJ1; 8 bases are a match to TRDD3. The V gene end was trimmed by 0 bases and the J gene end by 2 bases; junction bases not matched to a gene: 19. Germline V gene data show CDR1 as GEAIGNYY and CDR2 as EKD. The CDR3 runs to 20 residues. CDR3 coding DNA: TGTGCCTGTGACACCGTTTATAGACCCGTACTGGGGGCCCTAACCGATAAACTCATCTTT. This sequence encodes CACDTVYRPVLGALTDKLIF.

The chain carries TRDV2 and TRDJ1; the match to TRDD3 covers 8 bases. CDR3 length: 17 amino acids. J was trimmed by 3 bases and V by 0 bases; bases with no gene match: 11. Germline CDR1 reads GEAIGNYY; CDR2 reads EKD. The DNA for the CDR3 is TGTGCCTGTGACACCATAACTGGGGGCCAGCACGCCGATAAACTCATCTTT. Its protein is CACDTITGGQHADKLIF.

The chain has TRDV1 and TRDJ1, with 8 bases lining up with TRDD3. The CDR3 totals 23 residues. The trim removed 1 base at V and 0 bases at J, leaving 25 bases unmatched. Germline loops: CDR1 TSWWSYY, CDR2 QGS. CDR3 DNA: TGTGCTCTTGGGGAACCCGATACGAACGGGCGTACTGGGGGGCCTGATAACACCGATAAACTCATCTTT. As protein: CALGEPDTNGRTGGPDNTDKLIF.

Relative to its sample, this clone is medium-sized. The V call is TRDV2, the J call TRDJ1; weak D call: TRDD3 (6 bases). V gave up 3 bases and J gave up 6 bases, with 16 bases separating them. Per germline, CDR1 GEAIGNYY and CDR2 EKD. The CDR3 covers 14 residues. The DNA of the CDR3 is TGTGCCTGTGACCCACTTGGTGGATACAATAAACTCATCTTT. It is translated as CACDPLGGYNKLIF.

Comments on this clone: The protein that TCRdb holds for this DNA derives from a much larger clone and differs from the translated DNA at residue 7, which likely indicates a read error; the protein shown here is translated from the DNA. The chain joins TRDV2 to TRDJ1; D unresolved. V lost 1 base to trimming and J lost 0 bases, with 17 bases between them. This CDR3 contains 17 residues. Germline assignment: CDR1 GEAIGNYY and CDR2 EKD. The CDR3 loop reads CACDTLEETYYTDKLIF. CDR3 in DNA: TGTGCCTGTGACACGCTGGAGGAAACGTACTACACCGATAAACTCATCTTT.

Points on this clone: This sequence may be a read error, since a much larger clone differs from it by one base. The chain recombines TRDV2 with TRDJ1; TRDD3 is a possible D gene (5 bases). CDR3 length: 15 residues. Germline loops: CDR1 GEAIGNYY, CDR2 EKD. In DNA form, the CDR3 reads TGTGCCTGTGGCACCGTAGACGGGGGGACCGATAAACTCATCTTT. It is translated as CACGTVDGGTDKLIF.

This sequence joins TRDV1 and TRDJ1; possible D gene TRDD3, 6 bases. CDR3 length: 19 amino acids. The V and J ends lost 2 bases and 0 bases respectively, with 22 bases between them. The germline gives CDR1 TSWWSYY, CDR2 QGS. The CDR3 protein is CALGEYSTSTGKDTDKLIF. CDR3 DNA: TGTGCTCTTGGGGAATACAGCACGTCTACTGGGAAGGACACCGATAAACTCATCTTT.

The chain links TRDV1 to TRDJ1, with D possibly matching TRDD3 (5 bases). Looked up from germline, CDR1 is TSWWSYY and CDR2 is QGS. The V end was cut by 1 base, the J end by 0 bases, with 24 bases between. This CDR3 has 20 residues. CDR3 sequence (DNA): TGTGCTCTTGGGGAACCAAAACCTCGGGGGGTCCGTATGTACACCGATAAACTCATCTTT. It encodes CALGEPKPRGVRMYTDKLIF.

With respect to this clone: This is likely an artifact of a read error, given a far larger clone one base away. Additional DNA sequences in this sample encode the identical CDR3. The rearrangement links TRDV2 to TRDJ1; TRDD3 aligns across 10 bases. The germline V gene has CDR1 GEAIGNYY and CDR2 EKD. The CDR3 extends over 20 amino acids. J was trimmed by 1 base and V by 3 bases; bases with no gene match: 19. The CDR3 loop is CACDPLVPELGDKGTDKLIF. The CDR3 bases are TGTGCCTGTGACCCATTAGTCCCTGAGCTGGGGGATAAGGGCACCGATAAACTCATCTTT.

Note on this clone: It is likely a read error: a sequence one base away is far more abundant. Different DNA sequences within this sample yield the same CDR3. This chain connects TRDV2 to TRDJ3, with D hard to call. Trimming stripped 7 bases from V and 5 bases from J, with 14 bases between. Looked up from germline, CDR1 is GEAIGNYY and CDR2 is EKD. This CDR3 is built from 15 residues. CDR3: CACDPASRDTRQMFF. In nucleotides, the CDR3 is TGTGCCTGCGACCCCGCCAGCCGGGACACCCGACAGATGTTTTTC.

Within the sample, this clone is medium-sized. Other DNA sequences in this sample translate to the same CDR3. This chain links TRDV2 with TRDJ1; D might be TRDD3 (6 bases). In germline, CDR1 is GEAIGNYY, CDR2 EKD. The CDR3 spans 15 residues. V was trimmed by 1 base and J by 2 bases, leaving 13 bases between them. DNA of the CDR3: TGTGCCTGTGACACGCTAGATACGGGGACCGATAAACTCATCTTT. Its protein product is CACDTLDTGTDKLIF.

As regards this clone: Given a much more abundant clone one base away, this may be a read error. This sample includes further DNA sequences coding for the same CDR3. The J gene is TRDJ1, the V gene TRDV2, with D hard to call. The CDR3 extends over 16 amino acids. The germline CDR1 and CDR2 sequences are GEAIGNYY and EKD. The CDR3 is CACDTLKPSYTDKLIF. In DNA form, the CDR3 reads TGTGCCTGCGACACTCTTAAGCCCTCGTACACCGATAAACTCATCTTT.

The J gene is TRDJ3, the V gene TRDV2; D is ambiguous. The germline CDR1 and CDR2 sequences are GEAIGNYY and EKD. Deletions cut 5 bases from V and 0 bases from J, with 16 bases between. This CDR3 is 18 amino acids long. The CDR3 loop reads CACVTLLAGSWDTRQMFF. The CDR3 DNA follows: TGTGCCTGTGTCACACTCCTTGCGGGCTCCTGGGACACCCGACAGATGTTTTTC.

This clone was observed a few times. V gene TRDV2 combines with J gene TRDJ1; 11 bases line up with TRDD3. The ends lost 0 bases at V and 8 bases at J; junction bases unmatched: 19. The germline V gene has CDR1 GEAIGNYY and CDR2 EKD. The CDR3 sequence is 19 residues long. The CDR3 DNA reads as TGTGCCTGTGACACCATCCCATTATCTGATGGGGGATACGCGGAGAAACTCATCTTT. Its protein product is CACDTIPLSDGGYAEKLIF.

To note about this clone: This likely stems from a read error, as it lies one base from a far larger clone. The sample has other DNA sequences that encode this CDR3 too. The CDR3 sequence: CALGDFPTNIPILGEIRYTDKLIF. CDR3 coding DNA: TGTGCTCTTGGGGACTTTCCCACGAACATACCTATACTGGGGGAGATCAGGTACACCGATAAACTCATCTTT. This chain uses TRDV1 with TRDJ1, with 9 bases that match TRDD3. The CDR3 runs 24 residues. The V and J ends lost 3 bases and 0 bases, in that order; junction bases with no gene match: 29. Germline CDR1 reads TSWWSYY; CDR2 reads QGS.

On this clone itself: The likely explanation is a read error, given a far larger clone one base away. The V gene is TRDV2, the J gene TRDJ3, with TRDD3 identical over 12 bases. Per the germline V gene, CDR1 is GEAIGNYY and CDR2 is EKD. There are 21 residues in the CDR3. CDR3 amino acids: CACGTAAGGYAGSWDTRQMFF. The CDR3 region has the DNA TGTGCCTGTGGCACCGCGGCTGGGGGATACGCCGGCTCCTGGGACACCCGACAGATGTTTTTC.

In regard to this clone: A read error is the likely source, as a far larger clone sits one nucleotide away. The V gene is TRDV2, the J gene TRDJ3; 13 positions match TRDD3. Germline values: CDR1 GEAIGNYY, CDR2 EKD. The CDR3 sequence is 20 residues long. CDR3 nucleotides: TGTGCCTGTGATCTGAGTACTGGGGGATACGCGTCCTGGGGCACCCGACAGATGTTTTTC. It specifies CACDLSTGGYASWGTRQMFF.